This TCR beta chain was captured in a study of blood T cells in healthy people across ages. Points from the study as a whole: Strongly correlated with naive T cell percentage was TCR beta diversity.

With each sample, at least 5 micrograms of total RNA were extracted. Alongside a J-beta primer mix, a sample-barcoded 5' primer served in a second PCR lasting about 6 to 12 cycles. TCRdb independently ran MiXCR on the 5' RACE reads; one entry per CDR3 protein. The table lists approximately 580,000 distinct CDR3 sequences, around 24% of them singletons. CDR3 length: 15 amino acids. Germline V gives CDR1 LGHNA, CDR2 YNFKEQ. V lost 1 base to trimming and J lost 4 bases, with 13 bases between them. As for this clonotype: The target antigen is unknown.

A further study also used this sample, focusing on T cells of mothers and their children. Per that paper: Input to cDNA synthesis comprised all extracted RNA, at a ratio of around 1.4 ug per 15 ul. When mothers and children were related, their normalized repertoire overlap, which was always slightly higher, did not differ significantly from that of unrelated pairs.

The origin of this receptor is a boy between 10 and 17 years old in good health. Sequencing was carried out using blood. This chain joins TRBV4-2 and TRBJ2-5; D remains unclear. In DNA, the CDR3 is TGTGCCAGCAGCCAAGTAGTAGGGTCGGGAGAGACCCAGTACTTC. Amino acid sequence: CASSQVVGSGETQYF.